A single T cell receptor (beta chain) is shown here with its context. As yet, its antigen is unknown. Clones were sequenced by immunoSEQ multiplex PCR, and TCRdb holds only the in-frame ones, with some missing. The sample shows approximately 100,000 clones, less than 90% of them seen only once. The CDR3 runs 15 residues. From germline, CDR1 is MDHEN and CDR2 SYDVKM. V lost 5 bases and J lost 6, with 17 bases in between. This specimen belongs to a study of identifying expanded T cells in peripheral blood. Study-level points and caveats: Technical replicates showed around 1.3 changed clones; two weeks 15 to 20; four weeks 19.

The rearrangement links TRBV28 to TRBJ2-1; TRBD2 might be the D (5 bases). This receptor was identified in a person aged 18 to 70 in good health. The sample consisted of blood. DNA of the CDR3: TGTGCCAGCAGTCGGCACTCTCCCGGAGGCAATGAGCAGTTCTTC. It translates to CASSRHSPGGNEQFF.